These 8 T cell receptor beta chains were all obtained from the same sample, sequenced in a study of blood T cell repertoires in COVID-19. This table comes from immunoSEQ multiplex PCR, and its TCRdb copy is limited to in-frame clones, with some not included. The sample carries a few hundred thousand clones, 89% recorded once. Sequences were obtained from peripheral blood. These receptors were taken from a woman aged 55-70 years with acute or convalescent COVID-19.

This clone has just one count. CDR3 protein: CASSDWVAGDQETQYF. Written as DNA, the CDR3 is TGTGCCAGCAGTGATTGGGTAGCGGGGGACCAAGAGACCCAGTACTTC. The chain carries TRBV2 and TRBJ2-5, with TRBD2 matching over 9 bases. The CDR3 has 16 residues. J was trimmed by 0 bases and V by 3 bases; bases with no gene match: 5. The germline gives CDR1 SNHLY, CDR2 FYNNEI.

This chain links TRBV11-3 with TRBJ2-2; 7 bases are a match to TRBD1. With 2 bases clipped from V and 4 bases from J, the junction kept 4 bases outside the gene matches. Germline values: CDR1 SGHNT, CDR2 YENEEA. This CDR3 spans 15 amino acids. The CDR3 DNA reads as TGTGCCAGCAGCTTAAGGGCAGGGGGCACCGGGGAGCTGTTTTTT. Encoded protein: CASSLRAGGTGELFF.

This clone has just a few counts. The chain links TRBV5-8 to TRBJ1-5; 8 bases match TRBD1. Trimming cost V 3 bases and J 3 bases; bases outside gene matches: 8. The CDR3 runs 16 residues. Germline CDR1 reads SGHTS; CDR2 reads YDEGEE. Written as DNA, the CDR3 is TGTGCCAGCAGCTCCTGGGGACAGGCCCTCAATCAGCCCCAGCATTTT. It codes for CASSSWGQALNQPQHF.

This clone was picked up one time. V and J are TRBV5-4 and TRBJ1-2; tentative D call: TRBD1 (5 bases). V lost 1 base and J lost 6, with 13 bases in between. The germline V gene has CDR1 SGHNT and CDR2 YYREEE (reference sequence). The CDR3 consists of 14 residues. The CDR3 sequence is CASSLRQGGDGYTF. In DNA, the CDR3 is TGTGCCAGCAGCTTGCGTCAGGGAGGAGATGGCTACACCTTC. Full variable domain (rest looked up from reference TRBV5-4 and TRBJ1-2): ETGVTQSPTHLIKTRGQQVTLRCSSQSGHNTVSWYQQALGQGPQFIFQYYREEENGRGNFPPRFSGLQFPNYSSELNVNALELDDSALYLCASSLRQGGDGYTFGSGTRLTVV.

The chain joins TRBV2 to TRBJ2-3, with TRBD2 identical over 10 bases. V lost 4 bases to trimming and J lost 3 bases; unmatched junction nucleotides: 13. Germline V CDR1 and CDR2: SNHLY, FYNNEI. CDR3 length: 18 residues. CDR3 in amino acids: CASSGAPGLAFWTDTQYF. The CDR3 bases are TGTGCCAGCAGTGGGGCTCCGGGACTAGCGTTTTGGACAGATACGCAGTATTTT.

This sequence joins TRBV10-3 and TRBJ1-1; D unclear. The germline V and J ends were trimmed by 3 bases and 0 bases, with 8 bases remaining between them. This CDR3 contains 14 residues. CDR1 ENHRY and CDR2 SYGVKD come from the germline V gene. The CDR3 here is CAISDGGMNTEAFF. Written as DNA, the CDR3 is TGTGCCATCAGTGACGGCGGCATGAACACTGAAGCTTTCTTT.

The chain joins TRBV3-1 (or the pseudogene TRBV3-2) to TRBJ2-3; the match to TRBD1 covers 9 bases. This CDR3 comprises 16 residues. CDR1 and CDR2 from the germline V gene are LGHDT and YNNKEL (reference sequence). The ends lost 4 bases at V and 3 bases at J; junction bases unmatched: 8. The CDR3 nucleotides read TGTGCCAGCAGCCGAGCCGGGACAGGGAAAACAGATACGCAGTATTTT. It codes for CASSRAGTGKTDTQYF.

The V call is TRBV6-6, the J call TRBJ2-7; 9 bases fit TRBD1. J gave up 3 bases and V 6 bases, and 9 bases lay outside the gene matches. Germline values: CDR1 MNHNY, CDR2 SVGAGI (reference sequence). The CDR3 is 15 residues long. The DNA of the CDR3 is TGTGCCAGCAGACCCGACAGGGGGATTTTCTACGAGCAGTACTTC. Translated, it gives CASRPDRGIFYEQYF.